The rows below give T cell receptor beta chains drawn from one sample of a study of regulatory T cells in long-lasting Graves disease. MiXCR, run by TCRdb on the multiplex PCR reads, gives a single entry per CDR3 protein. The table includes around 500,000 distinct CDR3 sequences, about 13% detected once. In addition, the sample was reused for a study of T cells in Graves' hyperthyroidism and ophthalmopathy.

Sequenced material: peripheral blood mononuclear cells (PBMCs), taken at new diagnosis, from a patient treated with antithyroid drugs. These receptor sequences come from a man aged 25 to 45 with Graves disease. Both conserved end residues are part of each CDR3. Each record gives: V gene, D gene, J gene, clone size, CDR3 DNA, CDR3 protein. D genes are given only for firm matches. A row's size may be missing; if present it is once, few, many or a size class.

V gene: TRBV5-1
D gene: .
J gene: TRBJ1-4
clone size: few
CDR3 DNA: TGCGCCAGCAGCTTGGAATCGGGTTACCTGTTTTTT
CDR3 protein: CASSLESGYLFF

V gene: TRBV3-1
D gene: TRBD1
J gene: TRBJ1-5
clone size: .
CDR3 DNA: TGTGCCAGCAGCCGAGGGACAGGGGCTTCAAATAGCAATCAGCCCCAGCATTTT
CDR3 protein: CASSRGTGASNSNQPQHF

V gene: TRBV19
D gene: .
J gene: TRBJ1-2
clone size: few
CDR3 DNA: TGTGCCAGTAGTATTGACAGGAATGGCTACACCTTC
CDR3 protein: CASSIDRNGYTF

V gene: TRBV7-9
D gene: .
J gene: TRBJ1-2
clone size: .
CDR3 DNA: TGTGCCAGCAGCTTTCCGGGGCCAGCCTATGGCTACACCTTC
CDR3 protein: CASSFPGPAYGYTF

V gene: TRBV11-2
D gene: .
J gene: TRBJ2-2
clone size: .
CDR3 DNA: TGTGCCAGCAGCCCGGCCACGGGGATCGGGGAGCTGTTTTTT
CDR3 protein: CASSPATGIGELFF

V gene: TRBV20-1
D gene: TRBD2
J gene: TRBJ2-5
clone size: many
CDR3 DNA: TGCAGTGCTAGAAGCCCCCCCGGGGGGGAGACCCAGTACTTC
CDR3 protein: CSARSPPGGETQYF

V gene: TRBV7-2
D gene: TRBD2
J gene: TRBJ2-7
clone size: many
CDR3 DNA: TGTGCCAGCAGCACCCCAGCTAGCGGGAGTAGCGAGCAGTACTTC
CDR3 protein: CASSTPASGSSEQYF

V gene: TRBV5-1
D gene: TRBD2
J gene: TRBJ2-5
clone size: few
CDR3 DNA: TGCGCCAGCAGCTTGGGGACTAGCGGGGGAAGAGAGACCCAGTACTTC
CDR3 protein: CASSLGTSGGRETQYF

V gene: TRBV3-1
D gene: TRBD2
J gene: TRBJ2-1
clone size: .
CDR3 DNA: TGTGCCAGCAGCCAAGAAGGACTAGCGGGAGGGAAGGGGTTTTACAATGAGCAGTTCTTC
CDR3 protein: CASSQEGLAGGKGFYNEQFF

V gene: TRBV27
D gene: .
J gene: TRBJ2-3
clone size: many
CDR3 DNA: TGTGCCAGCGCATGGGACGTCGTGGCCACAGATACGCAGTATTTT
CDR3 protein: CASAWDVVATDTQYF

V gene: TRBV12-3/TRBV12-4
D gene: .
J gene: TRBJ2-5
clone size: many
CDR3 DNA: TGTGCCAGCAGTTTTTCTTCCGGGGAGACCCAGTACTTC
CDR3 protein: CASSFSSGETQYF

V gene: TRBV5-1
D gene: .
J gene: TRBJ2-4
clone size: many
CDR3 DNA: TGCGCCAGCAGCCAACGGGGCAGGGGGGCAGACATTCAGTACTTC
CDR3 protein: CASSQRGRGADIQYF

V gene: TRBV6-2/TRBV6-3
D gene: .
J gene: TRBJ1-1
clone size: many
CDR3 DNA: TGTGCCAGCAGTTTGAATGGCTGGGCTGAAGCTTTCTTT
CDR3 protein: CASSLNGWAEAFF

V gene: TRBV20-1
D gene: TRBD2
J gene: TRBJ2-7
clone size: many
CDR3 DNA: TGCAGTGCTAGGGAAATAGCGGGACTCCTCTTCGCGTACGAGCAGTACTTC
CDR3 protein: CSAREIAGLLFAYEQYF

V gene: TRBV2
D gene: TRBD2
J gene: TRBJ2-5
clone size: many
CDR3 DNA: TGTGCCAACCAGCGGGAGGGGGCAGAGACCCAGTACTTC
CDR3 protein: CANQREGAETQYF

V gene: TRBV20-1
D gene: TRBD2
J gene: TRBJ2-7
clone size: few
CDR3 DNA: TGCAGTGCTCGACTAGCGGAGTTGAGGTACGAGCAGTACTTC
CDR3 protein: CSARLAELRYEQYF

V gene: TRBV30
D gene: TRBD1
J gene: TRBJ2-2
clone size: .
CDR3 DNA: TGTGCCTGGAATCGGGACAGGGTGATGTCTTGGCTGTTTTTT
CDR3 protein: CAWNRDRVMSWLFF

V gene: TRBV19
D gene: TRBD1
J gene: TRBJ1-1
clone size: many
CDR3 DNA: TGTGCCAGTAGTACACCCCTAGACAGGGGCGGTCATGAAGCTTTCTTT
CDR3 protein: CASSTPLDRGGHEAFF

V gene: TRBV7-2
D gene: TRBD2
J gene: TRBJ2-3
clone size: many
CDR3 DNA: TGTGCCAGCAGCATACTAGCGGGAGAATATGATACGCAGTATTTT
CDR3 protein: CASSILAGEYDTQYF

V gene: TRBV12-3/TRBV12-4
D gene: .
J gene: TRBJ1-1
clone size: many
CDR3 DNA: TGTGCCAGCAGTTTAGGCAGGGTCATAAACACTGAAGCTTTCTTT
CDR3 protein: CASSLGRVINTEAFF

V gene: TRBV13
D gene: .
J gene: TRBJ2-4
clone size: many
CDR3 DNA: TGTGCCAGCAGCTCCGGGACCGTAGCCAAAAACATTCAGTACTTC
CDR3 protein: CASSSGTVAKNIQYF

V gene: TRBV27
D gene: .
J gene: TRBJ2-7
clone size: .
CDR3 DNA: TGTGCCAGCACTGGGACAAGGAGCTACGAGCAGTACTTC
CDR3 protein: CASTGTRSYEQYF

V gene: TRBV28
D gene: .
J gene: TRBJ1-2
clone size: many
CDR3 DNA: TGTGCCAGCAGACCGTCCGGGGCGCACTATGGCTACACCTTC
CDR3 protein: CASRPSGAHYGYTF

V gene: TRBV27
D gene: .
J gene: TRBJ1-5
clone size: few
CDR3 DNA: TGTGCCAGCAGTCCCGTACAGGGTTATCAGCCCCAGCATTTT
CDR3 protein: CASSPVQGYQPQHF

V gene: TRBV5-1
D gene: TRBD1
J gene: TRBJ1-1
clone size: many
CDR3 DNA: TGCGCCAGCAGCTTGGAGGGGGCCATGAACACTGAAGCTTTCTTT
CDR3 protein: CASSLEGAMNTEAFF

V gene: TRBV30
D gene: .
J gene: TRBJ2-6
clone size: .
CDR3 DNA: TGTGCCTGGACCAAAGCAGGGGCAACTGGGGCCAACGTCCTGACTTTC
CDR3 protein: CAWTKAGATGANVLTF

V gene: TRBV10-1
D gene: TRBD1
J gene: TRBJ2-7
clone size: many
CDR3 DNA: TGCGCCAGCAGTGGGGGACAGCGCATCGAGCAGTACTTC
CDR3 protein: CASSGGQRIEQYF

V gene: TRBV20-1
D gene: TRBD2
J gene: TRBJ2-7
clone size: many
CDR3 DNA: TGCAGTGCTGAGACTACTAGCGGCGTTGGATACGAGCAGTACTTC
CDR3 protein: CSAETTSGVGYEQYF

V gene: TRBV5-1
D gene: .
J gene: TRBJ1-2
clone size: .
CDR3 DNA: TGCGCCAGCAGCTTGGAACCCGGGGAGGTCTATGGCTACACCTTC
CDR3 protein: CASSLEPGEVYGYTF

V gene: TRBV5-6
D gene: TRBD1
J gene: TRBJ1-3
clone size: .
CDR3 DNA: TGTGCCAGCAGCAGAGGACAGGGCCGTCCCTCTGGAAACACCATATATTTT
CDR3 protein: CASSRGQGRPSGNTIYF

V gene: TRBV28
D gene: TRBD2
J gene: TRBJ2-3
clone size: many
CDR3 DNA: TGTGCCAGCAGTTTGGTTTCGACCGGGACTAGCGGGAGCTGGGATACGCAGTATTTT
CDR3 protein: CASSLVSTGTSGSWDTQYF

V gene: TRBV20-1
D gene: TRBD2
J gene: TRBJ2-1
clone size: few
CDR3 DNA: TGCAGTGCTTACGAGGGTACTAGCGTTAGTGAGCAGTTCTTC
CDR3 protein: CSAYEGTSVSEQFF

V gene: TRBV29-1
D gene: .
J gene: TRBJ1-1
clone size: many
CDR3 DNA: TGCAGCGTTGAAGGGATGAACACTGAAGCTTTCTTT
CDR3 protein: CSVEGMNTEAFF

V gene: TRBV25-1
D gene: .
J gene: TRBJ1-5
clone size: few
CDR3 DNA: TGTGCCAGCACCACGGACCGGAATCAGCCCCAGCATTTT
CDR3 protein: CASTTDRNQPQHF

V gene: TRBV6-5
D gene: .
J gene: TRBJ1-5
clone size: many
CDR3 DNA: TGTGCCAGCAGTTTACACGGCGAGGGGTATCAGCCCCAGCATTTT
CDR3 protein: CASSLHGEGYQPQHF

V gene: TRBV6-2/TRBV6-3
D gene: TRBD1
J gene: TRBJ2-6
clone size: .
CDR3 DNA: TGTGCCAGCAGACCGGACGAGGGGGCCGGTGGGGCCAACGTCCTGACTTTC
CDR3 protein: CASRPDEGAGGANVLTF

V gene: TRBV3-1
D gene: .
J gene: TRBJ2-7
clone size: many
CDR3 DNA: TGTGCCAGCAGCCAAGTCGGGCGACAACCCTACGAGCAGTACTTC
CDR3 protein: CASSQVGRQPYEQYF